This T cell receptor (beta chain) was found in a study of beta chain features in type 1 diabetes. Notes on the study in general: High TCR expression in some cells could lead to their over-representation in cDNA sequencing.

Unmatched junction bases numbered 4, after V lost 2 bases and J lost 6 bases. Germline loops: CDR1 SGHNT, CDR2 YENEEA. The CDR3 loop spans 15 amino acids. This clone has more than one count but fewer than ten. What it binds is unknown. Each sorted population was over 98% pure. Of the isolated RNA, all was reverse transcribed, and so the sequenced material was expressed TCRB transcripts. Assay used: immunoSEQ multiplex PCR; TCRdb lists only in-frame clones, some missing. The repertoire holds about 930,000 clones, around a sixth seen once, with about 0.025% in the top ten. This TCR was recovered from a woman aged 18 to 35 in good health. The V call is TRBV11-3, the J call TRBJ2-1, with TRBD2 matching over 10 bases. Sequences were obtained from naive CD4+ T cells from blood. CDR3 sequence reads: CASSLSLAGFNEQFF. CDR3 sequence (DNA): TGTGCCAGCAGCTTATCACTAGCGGGATTCAATGAGCAGTTCTTC.